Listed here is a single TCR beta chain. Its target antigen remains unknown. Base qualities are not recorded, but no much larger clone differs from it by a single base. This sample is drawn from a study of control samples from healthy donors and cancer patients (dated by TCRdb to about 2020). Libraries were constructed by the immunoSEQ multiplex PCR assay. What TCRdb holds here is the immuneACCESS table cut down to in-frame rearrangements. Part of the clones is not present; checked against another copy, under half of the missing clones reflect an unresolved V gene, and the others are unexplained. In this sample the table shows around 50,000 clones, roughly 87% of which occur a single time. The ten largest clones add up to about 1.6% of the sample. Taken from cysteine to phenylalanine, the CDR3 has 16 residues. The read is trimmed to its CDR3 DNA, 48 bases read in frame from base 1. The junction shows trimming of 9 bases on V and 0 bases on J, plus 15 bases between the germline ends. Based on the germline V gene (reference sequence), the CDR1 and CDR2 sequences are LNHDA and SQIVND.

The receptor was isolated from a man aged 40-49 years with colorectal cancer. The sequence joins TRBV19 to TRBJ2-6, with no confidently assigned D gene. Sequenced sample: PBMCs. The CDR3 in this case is CASPPGRVSGANVLTF. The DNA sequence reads TGTGCCAGCCCCCCCGGACGGGTCTCTGGGGCCAACGTCCTGACTTTC.